This T cell receptor (beta chain) was observed in a study of cytomegalovirus exposure and HLA in healthy donors. Whole-study results and caveats: A later analysis associated some 18,000 TCR beta sequences with HLA alleles at a 0.05 false discovery rate. A few chains tied to CMV proved CMV antigen-specific in vitro. Sequencing likely produced, as an artifact, a cluster of highly shared sequence variants. An assumption of roughly uniform sequencing depth across donors underlay the presence/absence analyses.

With regard to this clone: Its antigen is unidentified.

PCR used 60 Vbeta primers and 13 Jbeta primers. TCRdb's table, derived via immunoSEQ multiplex PCR, lists solely in-frame clones and lacks some. Among approximately 210,000 clones, 87% were seen once, and the ten largest hold about 1.2%. This TCR was sampled from a young man in good health and CMV-seronegative. Source material: PBMCs.

This chain's CDR3 is CASSFGRAYEQYF. The CDR3 bases are TGTGCCAGTAGTTTCGGCAGGGCCTACGAGCAGTACTTC. The J gene is TRBJ2-7, the V gene TRBV19, with TRBD1 as a possible D gene (5 bases). V dropped 5 bases and J dropped 2 bases, with 10 bases sitting between them. CDR1 LNHDA and CDR2 SQIVND come from the germline V gene (reference sequence). The CDR3 covers 13 residues.